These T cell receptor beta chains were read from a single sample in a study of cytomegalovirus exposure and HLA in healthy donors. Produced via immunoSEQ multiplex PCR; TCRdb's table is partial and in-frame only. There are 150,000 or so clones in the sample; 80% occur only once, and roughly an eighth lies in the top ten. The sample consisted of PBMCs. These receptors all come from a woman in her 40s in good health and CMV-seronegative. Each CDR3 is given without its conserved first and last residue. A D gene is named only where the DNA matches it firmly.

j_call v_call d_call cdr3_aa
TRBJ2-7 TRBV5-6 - ASSLGIIDRSSYEQY
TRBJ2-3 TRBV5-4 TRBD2 ASSLRGGQLTQY
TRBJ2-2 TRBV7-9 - ASSLTPGSNTGELF
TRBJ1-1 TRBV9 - ASREGGVVGTMNTEAF
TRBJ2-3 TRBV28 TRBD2 ASSDPTQGQGTSGSIPDTQY
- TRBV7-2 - ASSLVGDLSSYEQY
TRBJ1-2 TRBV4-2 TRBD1 ASSRDSQTYGYT
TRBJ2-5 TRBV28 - ASVETGHRQETQY
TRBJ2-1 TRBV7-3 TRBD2 ASSHGLAGTGEQF
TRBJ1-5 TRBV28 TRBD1 ASSSGTDQPQH
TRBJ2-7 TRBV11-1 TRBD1 ASSSRDSLREQY
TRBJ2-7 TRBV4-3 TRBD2 ASSQVAGGSYEQY
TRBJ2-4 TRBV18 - ASSPMAAKNSQY
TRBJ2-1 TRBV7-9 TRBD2 ASSLRSSGVGSYNEQF
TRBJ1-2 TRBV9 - ASSVVEGKTGYT
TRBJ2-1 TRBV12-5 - ASGLLQGAYNEQF
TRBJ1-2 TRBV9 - ASSVATGIRVDGYT
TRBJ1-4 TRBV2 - ASIRGATNEKLF
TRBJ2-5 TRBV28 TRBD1 ASSRLDRGRGETQY
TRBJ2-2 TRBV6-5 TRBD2 ASSYEAGAPTGELF
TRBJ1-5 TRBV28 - ASRLKYSNQPQH
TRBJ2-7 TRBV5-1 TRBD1 ASGQLQGASEQY
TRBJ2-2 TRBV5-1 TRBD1 ASSGLPQGALNTGELF
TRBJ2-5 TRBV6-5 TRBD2 ASSYRGVGGKINQY